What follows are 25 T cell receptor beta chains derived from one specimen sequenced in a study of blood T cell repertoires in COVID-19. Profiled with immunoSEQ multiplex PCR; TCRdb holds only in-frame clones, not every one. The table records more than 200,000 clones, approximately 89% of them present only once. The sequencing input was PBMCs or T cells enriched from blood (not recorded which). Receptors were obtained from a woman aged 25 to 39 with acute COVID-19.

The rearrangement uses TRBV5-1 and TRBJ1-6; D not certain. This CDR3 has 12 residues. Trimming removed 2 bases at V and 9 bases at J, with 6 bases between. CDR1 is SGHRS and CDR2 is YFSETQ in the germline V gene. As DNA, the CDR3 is TGCGCCAGCAGCTTTAACATTTCACCCCTCCACTTT. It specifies CASSFNISPLHF.

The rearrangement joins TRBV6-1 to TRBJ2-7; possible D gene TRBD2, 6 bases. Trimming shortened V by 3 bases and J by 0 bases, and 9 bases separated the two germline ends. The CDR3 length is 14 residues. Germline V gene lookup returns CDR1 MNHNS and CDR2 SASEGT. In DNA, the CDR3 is TGTGCCAGCAGTGAGGAGGGCTTCTCCTACGAGCAGTACTTC. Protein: CASSEEGFSYEQYF.

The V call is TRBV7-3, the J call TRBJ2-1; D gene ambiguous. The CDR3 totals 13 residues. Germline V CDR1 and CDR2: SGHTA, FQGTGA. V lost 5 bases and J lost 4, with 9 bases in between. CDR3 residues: CASSQPNYNEQFF. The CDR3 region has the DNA TGTGCCAGCAGCCAACCTAATTACAATGAGCAGTTCTTC.

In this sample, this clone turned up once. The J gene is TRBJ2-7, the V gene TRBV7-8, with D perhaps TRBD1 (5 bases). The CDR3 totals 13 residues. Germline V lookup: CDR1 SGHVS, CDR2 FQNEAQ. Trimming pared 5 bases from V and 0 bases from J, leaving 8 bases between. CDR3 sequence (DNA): TGTGCCAGCAGCCCCAGGGTCTCCTACGAGCAGTACTTC. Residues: CASSPRVSYEQYF. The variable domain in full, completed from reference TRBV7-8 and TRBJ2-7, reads GAGVSQSPRYKVAKRGQDVALRCDPISGHVSLFWYQQALGQGPEFLTYFQNEAQLDKSGLPSDRFFAERPEGSVSTLKIQRTQQEDSAVYLCASSPRVSYEQYFGPGTRLTVT.

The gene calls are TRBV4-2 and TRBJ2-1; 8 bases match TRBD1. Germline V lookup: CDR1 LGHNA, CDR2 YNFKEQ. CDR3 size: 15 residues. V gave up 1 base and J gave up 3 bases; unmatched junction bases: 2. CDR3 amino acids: CASSQGGQDYNEQFF. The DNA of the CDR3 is TGTGCCAGCAGCCAAGGGGGACAGGACTACAATGAGCAGTTCTTC.

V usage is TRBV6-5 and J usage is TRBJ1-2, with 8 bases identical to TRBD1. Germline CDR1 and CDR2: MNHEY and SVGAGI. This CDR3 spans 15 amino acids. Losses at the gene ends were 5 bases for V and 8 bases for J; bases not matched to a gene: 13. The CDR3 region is CASSPGQGPGRGYTF. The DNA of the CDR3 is TGTGCCAGCAGTCCAGGACAGGGCCCCGGTCGCGGCTACACCTTC.

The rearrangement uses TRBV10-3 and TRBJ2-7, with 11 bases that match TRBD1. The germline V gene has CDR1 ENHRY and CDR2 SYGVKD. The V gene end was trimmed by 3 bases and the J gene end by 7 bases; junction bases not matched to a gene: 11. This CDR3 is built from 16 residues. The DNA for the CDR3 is TGTGCCATCAGTGATCAGAGGACAGGGGGCCGTGAGGAGCAGTACTTC. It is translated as CAISDQRTGGREEQYF.

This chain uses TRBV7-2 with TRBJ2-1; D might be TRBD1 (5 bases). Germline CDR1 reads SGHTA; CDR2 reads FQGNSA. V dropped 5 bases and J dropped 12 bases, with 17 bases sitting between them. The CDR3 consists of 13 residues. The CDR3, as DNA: TGTGCCAGCAGCCCAGAGCAGGGCCGGGTGCAGTTCTTC. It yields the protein CASSPEQGRVQFF.

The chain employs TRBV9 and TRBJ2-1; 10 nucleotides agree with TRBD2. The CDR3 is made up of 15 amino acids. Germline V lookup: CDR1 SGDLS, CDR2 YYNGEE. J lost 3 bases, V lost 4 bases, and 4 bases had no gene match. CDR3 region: CASSTSGGGYNEQFF. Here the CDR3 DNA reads TGTGCCAGCAGCACCAGCGGGGGGGGCTACAATGAGCAGTTCTTC.

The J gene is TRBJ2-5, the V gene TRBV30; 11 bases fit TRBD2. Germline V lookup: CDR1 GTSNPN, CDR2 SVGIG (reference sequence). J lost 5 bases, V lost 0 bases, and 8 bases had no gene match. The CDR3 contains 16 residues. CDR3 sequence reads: CAWSVLAGARGETQYF. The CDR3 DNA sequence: TGTGCCTGGAGTGTACTAGCGGGGGCCAGGGGGGAGACCCAGTACTTC. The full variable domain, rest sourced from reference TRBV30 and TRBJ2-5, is SQTIHQWPATLVQPVGSPLSLECTVEGTSNPNLYWYRQAAGRGLQLLFYSVGIGQISSEVPQNLSASRPQDRQFILSSKKLLLSDSGFYLCAWSVLAGARGETQYFGPGTRLLVL.

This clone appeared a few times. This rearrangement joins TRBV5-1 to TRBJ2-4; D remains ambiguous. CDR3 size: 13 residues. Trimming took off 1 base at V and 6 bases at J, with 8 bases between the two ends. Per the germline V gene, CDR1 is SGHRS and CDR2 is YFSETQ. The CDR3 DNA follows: TGCGCCAGCAGCTTGTCCCAGGCAAACATTCAGTACTTC. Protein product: CASSLSQANIQYF.

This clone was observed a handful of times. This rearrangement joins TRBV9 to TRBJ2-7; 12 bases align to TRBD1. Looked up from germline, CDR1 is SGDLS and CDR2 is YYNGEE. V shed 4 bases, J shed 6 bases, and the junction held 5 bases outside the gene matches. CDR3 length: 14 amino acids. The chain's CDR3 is CASSTGTGGLEQYF. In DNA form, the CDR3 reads TGTGCCAGCAGCACCGGGACAGGGGGCCTCGAGCAGTACTTC.

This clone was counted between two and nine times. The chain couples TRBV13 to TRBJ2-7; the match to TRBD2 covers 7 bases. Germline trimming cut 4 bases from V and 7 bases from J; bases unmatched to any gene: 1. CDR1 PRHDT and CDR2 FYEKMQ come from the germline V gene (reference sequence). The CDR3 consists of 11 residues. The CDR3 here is CASSSGGEQYF. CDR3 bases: TGTGCCAGCAGCTCCGGGGGGGAGCAGTACTTC.

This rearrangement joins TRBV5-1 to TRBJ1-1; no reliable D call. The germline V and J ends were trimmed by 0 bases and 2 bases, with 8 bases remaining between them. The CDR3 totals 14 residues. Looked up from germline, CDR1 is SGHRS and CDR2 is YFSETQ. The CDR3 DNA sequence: TGCGCCAGCAGCTTGGACCCGGGAAACACTGAAGCTTTCTTT. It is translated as CASSLDPGNTEAFF.

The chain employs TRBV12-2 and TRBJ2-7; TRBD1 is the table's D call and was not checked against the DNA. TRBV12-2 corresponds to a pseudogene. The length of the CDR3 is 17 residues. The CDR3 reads CASRLVYLTGANYEQYF. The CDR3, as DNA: TGTGCAAGTCGCTTAGTGTACCTCACAGGGGCAAACTACGAGCAGTACTTC.

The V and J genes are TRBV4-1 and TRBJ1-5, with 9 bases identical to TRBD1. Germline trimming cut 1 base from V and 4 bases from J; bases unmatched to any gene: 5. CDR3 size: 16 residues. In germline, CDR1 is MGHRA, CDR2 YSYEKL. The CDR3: CASSQAWDRANQPQHF. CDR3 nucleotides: TGCGCCAGCAGCCAAGCGTGGGACAGGGCGAATCAGCCCCAGCATTTT.

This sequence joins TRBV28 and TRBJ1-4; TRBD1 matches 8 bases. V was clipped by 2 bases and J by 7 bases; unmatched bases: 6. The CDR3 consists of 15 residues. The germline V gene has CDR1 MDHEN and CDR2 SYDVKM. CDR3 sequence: CASSLIQGAGEKLFF. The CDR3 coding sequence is TGTGCCAGCAGTTTAATTCAGGGGGCGGGTGAAAAACTGTTTTTT. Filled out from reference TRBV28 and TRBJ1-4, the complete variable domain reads DVKVTQSSRYLVKRTGEKVFLECVQDMDHENMFWYRQDPGLGLRLIYFSYDVKMKEKGDIPEGYSVSREKKERFSLILESASTNQTSMYLCASSLIQGAGEKLFFGSGTQLSVL.

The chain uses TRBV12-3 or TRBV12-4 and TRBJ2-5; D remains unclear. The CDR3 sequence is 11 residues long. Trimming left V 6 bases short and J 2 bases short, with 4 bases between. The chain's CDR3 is CASSPQETQYF. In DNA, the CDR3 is TGTGCCAGCAGCCCGCAAGAGACCCAGTACTTC.

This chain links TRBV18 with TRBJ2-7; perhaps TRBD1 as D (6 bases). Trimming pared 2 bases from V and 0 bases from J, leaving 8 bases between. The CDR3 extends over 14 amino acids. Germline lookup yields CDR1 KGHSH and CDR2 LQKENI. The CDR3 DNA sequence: TGTGCCAGCTCACCAGGGGGCCCCTCCTACGAGCAGTACTTC. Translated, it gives CASSPGGPSYEQYF.

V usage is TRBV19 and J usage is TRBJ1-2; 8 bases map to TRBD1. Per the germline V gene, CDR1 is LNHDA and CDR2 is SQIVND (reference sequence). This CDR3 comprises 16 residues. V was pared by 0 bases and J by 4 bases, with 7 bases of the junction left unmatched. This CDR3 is CASSIDTSGGVYGYTF. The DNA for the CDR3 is TGTGCCAGTAGTATAGATACCTCAGGGGGCGTCTATGGCTACACCTTC. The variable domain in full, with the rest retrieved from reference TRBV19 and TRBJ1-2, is DGGITQSPKYLFRKEGQNVTLSCEQNLNHDAMYWYRQDPGQGLRLIYYSQIVNDFQKGDIAEGYSVSREKKESFPLTVTSAQKNPTAFYLCASSIDTSGGVYGYTFGSGTRLTVV.

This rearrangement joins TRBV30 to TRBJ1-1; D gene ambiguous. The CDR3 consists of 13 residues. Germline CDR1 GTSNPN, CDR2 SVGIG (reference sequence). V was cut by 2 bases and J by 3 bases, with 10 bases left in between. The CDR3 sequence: CAWSLTTDTEAFF. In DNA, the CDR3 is TGTGCCTGGAGTTTGACTACTGACACTGAAGCTTTCTTT.

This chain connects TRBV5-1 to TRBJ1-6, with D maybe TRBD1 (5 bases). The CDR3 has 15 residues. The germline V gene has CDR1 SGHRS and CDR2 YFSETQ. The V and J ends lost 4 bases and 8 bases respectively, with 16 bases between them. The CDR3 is CASSLAGGRDSPLHF. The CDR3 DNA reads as TGCGCCAGCAGCCTGGCGGGGGGACGGGATTCACCCCTCCACTTT.

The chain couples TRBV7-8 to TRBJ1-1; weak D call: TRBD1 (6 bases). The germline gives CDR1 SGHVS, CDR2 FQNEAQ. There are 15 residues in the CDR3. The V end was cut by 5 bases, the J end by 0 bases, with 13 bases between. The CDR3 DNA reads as TGTGCCAGCAGCGAAAGAGGACAGATGAACACTGAAGCTTTCTTT. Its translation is CASSERGQMNTEAFF.

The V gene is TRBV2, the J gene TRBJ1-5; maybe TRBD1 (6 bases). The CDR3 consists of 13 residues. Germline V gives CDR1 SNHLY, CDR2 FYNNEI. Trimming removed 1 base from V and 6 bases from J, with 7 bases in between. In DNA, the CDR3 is TGTGCCAGCAGTGAAGACAGGGCTCAGCCCCAGCATTTT. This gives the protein CASSEDRAQPQHF.

The CDR3 loop reads CASRSTGGIGKLFF. CDR3 DNA sequence: TGTGCCAGCAGGTCGACAGGGGGTATTGGGAAACTGTTTTTT. The chain couples TRBV6-5 to TRBJ1-4; TRBD1 matches 9 bases. The CDR3 loop spans 14 amino acids. Germline V gene data show CDR1 as MNHEY and CDR2 as SVGAGI. J gave up 11 bases and V 6 bases, and 10 bases lay outside the gene matches.